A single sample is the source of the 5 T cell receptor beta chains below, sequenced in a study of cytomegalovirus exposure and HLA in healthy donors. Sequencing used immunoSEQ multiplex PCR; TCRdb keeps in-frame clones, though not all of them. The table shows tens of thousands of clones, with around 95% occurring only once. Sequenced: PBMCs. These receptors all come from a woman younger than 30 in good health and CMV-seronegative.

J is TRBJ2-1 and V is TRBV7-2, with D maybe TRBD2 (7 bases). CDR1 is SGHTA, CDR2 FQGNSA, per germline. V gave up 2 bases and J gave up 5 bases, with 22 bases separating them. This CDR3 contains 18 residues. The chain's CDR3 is CASSLRHPGAGANNEQFF. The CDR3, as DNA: TGTGCCAGCAGCTTAAGGCACCCTGGGGCGGGGGCGAACAATGAGCAGTTCTTC.

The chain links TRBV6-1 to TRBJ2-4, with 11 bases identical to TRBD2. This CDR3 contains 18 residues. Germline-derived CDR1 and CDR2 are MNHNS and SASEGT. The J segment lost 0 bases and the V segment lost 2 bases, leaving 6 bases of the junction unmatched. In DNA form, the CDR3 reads TGTGCCAGCAGTGAACTTGCTAGCGGGGGGTTAGCCAAAAACATTCAGTACTTC. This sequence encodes CASSELASGGLAKNIQYF.

As DNA, the CDR3 is TGTGCCAGCAGTGAAGCTAAGGGGGCCCCTCAAGAGACCCAGTACTTC. This gives the protein CASSEAKGAPQETQYF. The rearrangement links TRBV6-1 to TRBJ2-5; the match to TRBD1 covers 7 bases. Germline V lookup: CDR1 MNHNS, CDR2 SASEGT. V shed 0 bases and J 2 bases; nucleotides not matched to a gene: 6. This CDR3 region has 16 residues.

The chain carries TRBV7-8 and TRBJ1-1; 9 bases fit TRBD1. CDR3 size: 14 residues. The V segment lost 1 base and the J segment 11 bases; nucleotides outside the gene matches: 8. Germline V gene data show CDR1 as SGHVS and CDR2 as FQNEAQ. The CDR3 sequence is CASSLGTGVQEAFF. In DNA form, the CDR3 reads TGTGCCAGCAGCTTAGGGACAGGGGTTCAGGAGGCTTTCTTT.

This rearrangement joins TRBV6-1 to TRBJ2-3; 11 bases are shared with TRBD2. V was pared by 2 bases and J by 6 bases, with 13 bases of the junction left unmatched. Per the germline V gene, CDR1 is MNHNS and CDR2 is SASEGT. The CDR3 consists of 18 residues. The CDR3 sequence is CASSETLAGAPLGDTQYF. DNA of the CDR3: TGTGCCAGCAGTGAAACACTAGCGGGAGCACCTCTCGGGGATACGCAGTATTTT.